The clone carrying this T cell receptor (beta chain) was recorded many times. This record belongs to a study of early T cells in non-severe SARS-CoV-2 infection. Across the whole study: Sequencing of unsorted whole blood was done on bulk RNA, leaving chains unpaired.

TCRdb reprocessed the 5' RACE reads via MiXCR and lists one record per CDR3 protein. Among approximately 50,000 distinct CDR3 sequences listed, roughly 12% were seen once. The sequencing used whole blood, collected at baseline. The source of this sequence is an adult who was a healthcare worker with PCR-confirmed SARS-CoV-2 infection or an uninfected control (not recorded which).

CDR3 residues: CASSLRPGQGAGDTQYF. In DNA form, the CDR3 reads TGTGCCAGCAGCTTACGCCCGGGACAGGGGGCCGGAGATACGCAGTATTTT. The chain recombines TRBV7-6 with TRBJ2-3; 12 nucleotides match TRBD1. Germline V gene sequence: CDR1 SGHVS, CDR2 FNYEAQ. The V gene end was trimmed by 2 bases and the J gene end by 5 bases; junction bases not matched to a gene: 8. The CDR3 is made up of 17 amino acids.